The 26 T cell receptor beta chains below were found in one sample sequenced in a study of T cell changes during pregnancy in multiple sclerosis. Here immunoSEQ multiplex PCR was the method, and the copy in TCRdb shows in-frame clones only, minus some. This table holds over 25,000 clones, roughly nine tenths found once. Sequenced material: CD8+ T cells from peripheral blood mononuclear cells, taken in the third trimester of pregnancy. These receptors all stem from a female donor with multiple sclerosis, enrolled in a pregnancy study.

The chain is built from TRBV6-5 and TRBJ2-7, with a possible D match to TRBD1 (5 bases). V lost 0 bases to trimming and J lost 0 bases, with 9 bases between them. The germline CDR1 and CDR2 sequences are MNHEY and SVGAGI. The CDR3 runs to 15 residues. CDR3 nucleotides: TGTGCCAGCAGTTACTCTGGGGCAGCCTCCTACGAGCAGTACTTC. Translation gives CASSYSGAASYEQYF.

This rearrangement joins TRBV9 to TRBJ2-2; 11 bases are shared with TRBD1. The trim removed 1 base at V and 0 bases at J, leaving 2 bases unmatched. The CDR3 sequence is 17 residues long. Looked up from germline, CDR1 is SGDLS and CDR2 is YYNGEE. This CDR3 reads CASSVPGQGANTGELFF. The DNA of the CDR3 is TGTGCCAGCAGCGTACCGGGACAGGGGGCGAACACCGGGGAGCTGTTTTTT.

This chain links TRBV7-9 with TRBJ2-7; D is possibly TRBD2 (6 bases). The CDR3 is 14 residues long. Germline values: CDR1 SEHNR, CDR2 FQNEAQ (reference sequence). Trimming left V 5 bases short and J 6 bases short, with 17 bases between. Here the CDR3 DNA reads TGTGCCAGCAGCGGAGGGCGGAGAATCGGCGAGCAGTACTTC. It translates to CASSGGRRIGEQYF.

The chain joins TRBV19 to TRBJ1-5, with no clear D. Trimming left V 1 base short and J 11 bases short, with 30 bases between. The CDR3 totals 19 residues. Germline V CDR1 and CDR2: LNHDA, SQIVND (reference sequence). CDR3 loop: CASSIVLRTPGEDRLAQHF. CDR3 nucleotides: TGTGCCAGTAGTATAGTCCTTAGGACCCCTGGGGAGGACCGACTGGCCCAGCATTTT.

The CDR3 DNA sequence: TGTGCCAGCAGGGGACTAGCGAGCTACGAGCAGTACTTC. Protein: CASRGLASYEQYF. The rearrangement uses TRBV2 and TRBJ2-7; TRBD2 matches 10 bases. J was trimmed by 3 bases and V by 6 bases; bases with no gene match: 2. The germline CDR1 and CDR2 sequences are SNHLY and FYNNEI. CDR3 length: 13 residues.

The gene calls are TRBV19 and TRBJ2-2, with 8 bases lining up with TRBD1. In germline, CDR1 is LNHDA, CDR2 SQIVND (reference sequence). CDR3 size: 14 residues. After removal of 10 bases from V and 5 bases from J, the junction contained 9 bases not matched to a gene. The CDR3 DNA sequence: TGTGCCACCGCGACAGGGGAAGGAACCGGGGAGCTGTTTTTT. Translating gives CATATGEGTGELFF.

V gene TRBV15 combines with J gene TRBJ2-3; 10 bases line up with TRBD2. Germline V gene data show CDR1 as LNHNV and CDR2 as YYDKDF (reference sequence). With V trimmed by 3 bases and J by 2 bases, 8 bases remained unmatched. CDR3 size: 17 residues. The DNA of the CDR3 is TGTGCCACCAGCAGTAGGAGGACTAGCGGCCCCACAGATACGCAGTATTTT. This sequence encodes CATSSRRTSGPTDTQYF.

The J gene is TRBJ2-1, the V gene TRBV7-3; the D is unclear. CDR1 is SGHTA, CDR2 FQGTGA, per germline. This CDR3 contains 13 residues. The V end was cut by 0 bases, the J end by 9 bases, with 9 bases between. The CDR3 spells CASSLTSTGEQFF. CDR3 nucleotides: TGTGCCAGCAGCTTAACTTCGACGGGTGAGCAGTTCTTC.

V usage is TRBV28 and J usage is TRBJ2-7; 7 bases are shared with TRBD1. CDR1 and CDR2 from the germline V gene are MDHEN and SYDVKM. CDR3 length: 11 residues. With 4 bases clipped from V and 6 bases from J, the junction kept 0 bases outside the gene matches. The CDR3 spells CASSSGGEQYF. For the CDR3, the DNA is TGTGCCAGCAGTTCAGGGGGCGAGCAGTACTTC.

A single count supports this clone. This chain connects TRBV7-8 to TRBJ2-1; either TRBD1 or TRBD2 may fit D (9 bases each). Germline V gives CDR1 SGHVS, CDR2 FQNEAQ. The CDR3 loop spans 19 amino acids. The ends were cut back, 5 bases at V and 7 bases at J, with 30 bases in the middle. Here the CDR3 reads CASSERDRARSLAGNEQFF. In nucleotides, the CDR3 is TGTGCCAGCAGCGAACGGGACAGGGCACGGAGTCTAGCGGGGAATGAGCAGTTCTTC.

The genes are TRBV30 and TRBJ2-5; tentative D call: TRBD2 (7 bases). Germline V CDR1 and CDR2: GTSNPN, SVGIG (reference sequence). V was shortened by 3 bases and J by 3 bases, with 14 bases between the two germline ends. There are 14 residues in the CDR3. CDR3 protein: CAWSLGGGKETQYF. The CDR3 DNA reads TGTGCCTGGAGCCTAGGGGGGGGCAAAGAGACCCAGTACTTC.

V usage is TRBV19 and J usage is TRBJ1-5, with 12 positions matching TRBD1. Trimming cost V 7 bases and J 5 bases; bases outside gene matches: 6. This CDR3 is built from 15 residues. The germline V gene has CDR1 LNHDA and CDR2 SQIVND (reference sequence). Here the CDR3 reads CASTGTGGRDQPQHF. The CDR3 bases are TGTGCCAGTACTGGGACAGGGGGCAGGGATCAGCCCCAGCATTTT.

CDR3 nucleotide sequence: TGCAGTGCTCGAAACACTAAGCAGTACTTC. Translation: CSARNTKQYF. The rearrangement uses TRBV20-1 and TRBJ2-7; D is unclear. V lost 5 bases, J lost 8 bases, and 10 bases lay in between. This CDR3 spans 10 amino acids. Germline CDR1 reads DFQATT; CDR2 reads SNEGSKA (reference sequence).

The chain uses TRBV28 and TRBJ1-5; TRBD1 aligns across 8 bases. The ends lost 5 bases at V and 4 bases at J; junction bases unmatched: 7. CDR1 is MDHEN and CDR2 is SYDVKM in the germline V gene. CDR3 length equals 15 residues. The CDR3 sequence is CASSPRDRTNQPQHF. CDR3 DNA sequence: TGTGCCAGCAGTCCCCGGGACAGGACAAATCAGCCCCAGCATTTT.

This clone is labeled medium-sized (0.01 to 0.1%). The sample contains more than one DNA sequence encoding this CDR3. The chain is built from TRBV5-1 and TRBJ2-7; a possible D gene is TRBD1 (6 bases). Trimming took 3 bases from V and 1 from J, leaving 8 bases between them. The CDR3 runs 13 residues. Germline V gene lookup returns CDR1 SGHRS and CDR2 YFSETQ. The CDR3 DNA sequence: TGCGCCAGCAGCTGGGACAAATCCTACGAGCAGTACTTC. As protein: CASSWDKSYEQYF.

The V call is TRBV10-3, the J call TRBJ2-7; D uncertain. Trimming left V 8 bases short and J 5 bases short, with 13 bases between. The CDR3 covers 12 residues. CDR1 is ENHRY, CDR2 SYGVKD, per germline. In DNA form, the CDR3 reads TGTGCCATCGGATTAAGACTTGACGAGCAGTACTTC. Translating gives CAIGLRLDEQYF.

CDR3 protein: CASSEGQGAPNSPLHF. As DNA, the CDR3 is TGTGCCAGCAGCGAGGGACAGGGGGCGCCGAATTCACCCCTCCACTTT. The rearrangement links TRBV5-6 to TRBJ1-6; 12 bases fit TRBD1. This CDR3 region has 16 residues. V gave up 4 bases and J gave up 7 bases; unmatched junction bases: 6. Per the germline V gene, CDR1 is SGHDT and CDR2 is YYEEEE.

This clone appeared a single time. The V gene is TRBV14, the J gene TRBJ2-3, with 7 nucleotides matching TRBD1. Germline trimming cut 1 base from V and 4 bases from J; bases unmatched to any gene: 5. Germline V gene data show CDR1 as SGHDN and CDR2 as FVKESK. This CDR3 contains 15 residues. The chain's CDR3 is CASSQVQGVPDTQYF. The CDR3 region has the DNA TGTGCCAGCAGCCAAGTCCAGGGGGTCCCAGATACGCAGTATTTT.

The chain combines TRBV27 with TRBJ1-5, with a possible D match to TRBD1 (5 bases). The germline gives CDR1 MNHEY, CDR2 SMNVEV (reference sequence). The length of the CDR3 is 15 residues. Between the trimmed V and J ends, which lost 6 bases and 7 bases, there was a span of 19 bases. The CDR3 reads CASRSSPGIEQPQHF. The CDR3 nucleotides read TGTGCCAGCAGGTCGTCCCCAGGGATCGAACAGCCCCAGCATTTT.

V and J are TRBV27 and TRBJ2-7, with a tentative D call TRBD2 (7 bases). The germline V and J ends were trimmed by 5 bases and 4 bases, with 12 bases remaining between them. CDR1 MNHEY and CDR2 SMNVEV come from the germline V gene (reference sequence). There are 13 residues in the CDR3. CDR3 region: CASSDRGGYEQYF. In DNA, the CDR3 is TGTGCCAGCAGTGATAGGGGGGGTTACGAGCAGTACTTC.

The genes are TRBV19 and TRBJ1-1, with D hard to call. This CDR3 is built from 14 residues. Trimming stripped 3 bases from V and 3 bases from J, with 11 bases between. Germline loops: CDR1 LNHDA, CDR2 SQIVND (reference sequence). The CDR3: CASSIPGSYTEAFF. CDR3 DNA sequence: TGTGCCAGTAGTATCCCCGGGTCCTACACTGAAGCTTTCTTT. The full variable domain, its missing parts supplied by reference TRBV19 and TRBJ1-1, is DGGITQSPKYLFRKEGQNVTLSCEQNLNHDAMYWYRQDPGQGLRLIYYSQIVNDFQKGDIAEGYSVSREKKESFPLTVTSAQKNPTAFYLCASSIPGSYTEAFFGQGTRLTVV.

This clone is labeled as medium-sized (0.01 to 0.1%). The rearrangement joins TRBV28 to TRBJ2-5; a possible D gene is TRBD2 (6 bases). Trimming took 3 bases from V and 5 from J, leaving 19 bases between them. Germline CDR1 reads MDHEN; CDR2 reads SYDVKM. The CDR3 runs to 16 residues. In DNA, the CDR3 is TGTGCCAGCAGTTTTAATCCGGCGGAGGGTGGGGAGACCCAGTACTTC. Translation: CASSFNPAEGGETQYF.

DNA of the CDR3: TGTGCCAGCACGGCGGGACGATTGAACACCGGGGAGCTGTTTTTT. It translates to CASTAGRLNTGELFF. J is TRBJ2-2 and V is TRBV2; tentatively, D is TRBD2 (6 bases). CDR3 length equals 15 residues. V was pared by 7 bases and J by 1 base, with 13 bases between. The germline V gene encodes CDR1 SNHLY and CDR2 FYNNEI.

The V gene is TRBV6-4, the J gene TRBJ2-1; maybe TRBD2 (7 bases). V lost 0 bases, J lost 6 bases, and 12 bases lay in between. The CDR3 sequence is 15 residues long. Germline loops: CDR1 MRHNA, CDR2 SNTAGT. The CDR3 sequence is CASSDSRGGSNEQFF. In DNA, the CDR3 is TGTGCCAGCAGTGACTCGAGGGGGGGGTCCAATGAGCAGTTCTTC.

This chain links TRBV27 with TRBJ1-2; 8 bases agree with TRBD1. The CDR3 is 16 residues long. CDR1 is MNHEY, CDR2 SMNVEV, per germline (reference sequence). With 3 bases clipped from V and 6 bases from J, the junction kept 12 bases outside the gene matches. CDR3 bases: TGTGCCAGCAGTTTTGGGCCCAAAGGGACAGGTGATGGCTACACCTTC. Translating it yields CASSFGPKGTGDGYTF.

The chain couples TRBV14 to TRBJ1-1, with 8 bases matching TRBD1. Unmatched junction bases numbered 20, after V lost 4 bases and J lost 1 base. Germline V gene lookup returns CDR1 SGHDN and CDR2 FVKESK. The CDR3 sequence is 20 residues long. This chain's CDR3 is CASSLWTGSLKAGQNTEAFF. Here the CDR3 DNA reads TGTGCCAGCAGCCTGTGGACAGGGAGCCTCAAAGCGGGGCAGAACACTGAAGCTTTCTTT.